This T cell receptor beta chain was captured in a study of shared clonotypes between healthy human individuals. V dropped 2 bases and J dropped 0; count of bases not matched to a gene: 14. Germline V gene sequence: CDR1 SGDLS, CDR2 YYNGEE. The CDR3 is 19 residues long. The repertoire was sequenced with immunoSEQ multiplex PCR; TCRdb's copy has only in-frame clones and lacks some. The data contain about 2.4 million clones, approximately 94% of them seen just once; the ten biggest clones take up roughly 0.14%. The sample consisted of naive CD4+ T cells sorted from blood. Stated subset: CD45RA+ positively selected. V and J are TRBV9 and TRBJ2-1; 7 nucleotides agree with TRBD2. The TCR sequence derives from a man aged 18 to 29 in good health. CDR3: CASSVTVAGPGSSYNEQFF. In nucleotides, the CDR3 is TGTGCCAGCAGCGTCACAGTAGCGGGTCCCGGAAGCTCCTACAATGAGCAGTTCTTC.